The 20 T cell receptor beta chains below were found in one sample sequenced in a study of blood T cells in healthy people across ages. A J-beta primer mix and a sample-barcoded 5' primer were used in a second PCR of about 7 to 12 cycles. MiXCR, run by TCRdb on the 5' RACE reads, gives a single entry per CDR3 protein. This table holds about 680,000 distinct CDR3 sequences, approximately 49% found once. The sequenced material came from blood. These receptors were taken from a woman aged 60 to 75 in good health.

V usage is TRBV15 and J usage is TRBJ2-5; 11 nucleotides align to TRBD2. Germline CDR1 is LNHNV and CDR2 is YYDKDF (reference sequence). The CDR3 totals 15 residues. V lost 4 bases and J lost 11; bases outside the gene matches: 12. CDR3 DNA sequence: TGTGCCACCAGCATCACTAGCGGGAGCGTGGATGAGCAGTACTTC. It codes for CATSITSGSVDEQYF.

Turning to this clonotype: The junction departs from germline at one end; a sequencing error may be responsible. The V gene is TRBV6-6, the J gene TRBJ2-3; 11 positions match TRBD2. The CDR3 has 15 residues. Germline values: CDR1 MNHNY, CDR2 SVGAGI (reference sequence). CDR3 region: CASSYTSGSRDTQYF. The CDR3 nucleotides read TGTGCCAGCAGTTATACTAGCGGGAGCAGAGATACGCAGTATTTT.

The gene calls are TRBV3-1 and TRBJ1-2; 7 bases line up with TRBD1. The CDR3 covers 14 residues. With V trimmed by 5 bases and J by 5 bases, 8 bases remained unmatched. Germline loops: CDR1 LGHDT, CDR2 YNNKEL (reference sequence). The CDR3 reads CASSYRGLEYGYTF. CDR3 DNA: TGTGCCAGCAGCTACAGGGGTCTGGAATATGGCTACACCTTC.

The rearrangement joins TRBV5-5 to TRBJ2-1, with no clear D. The germline gives CDR1 SGHKS, CDR2 YYEKEE (reference sequence). V was shortened by 2 bases and J by 5 bases, with 14 bases between the two germline ends. CDR3 length: 15 amino acids. The CDR3 region is CASSFYGATDNEQFF. CDR3 sequence (DNA): TGTGCCAGCAGCTTTTATGGTGCCACCGACAATGAGCAGTTCTTC.

This rearrangement joins TRBV6-2 or TRBV6-3 to TRBJ2-1, with D hard to call. V was trimmed by 0 bases and J by 7 bases, leaving 10 bases between them. The CDR3 contains 14 residues. The V gene's germline CDR1 is MNHEY and CDR2 SVGEGT. CDR3 in amino acids: CASSYSRIRNEQFF. The DNA for the CDR3 is TGTGCCAGCAGTTACTCCCGGATTCGGAATGAGCAGTTCTTC.

This clonotype was detected only a few times. In nucleotides, the CDR3 is TGCAGTGCTAAGCCGGGACTAGCCCTGGGATACGAGCAGTACTTC. Amino acid sequence: CSAKPGLALGYEQYF. The V and J genes are TRBV20-1 and TRBJ2-7, with 9 positions matching TRBD2. From germline, CDR1 is DFQATT and CDR2 SNEGSKA (reference sequence). The CDR3 covers 15 residues. V gave up 4 bases and J gave up 4 bases; unmatched junction bases: 11.

This clonotype was counted only a few times. This chain links TRBV4-3 with TRBJ2-7, with 10 bases identical to TRBD2. Trimming cost V 4 bases and J 2 bases; bases outside gene matches: 2. CDR3 length equals 14 residues. The V gene's germline CDR1 is LGHNA and CDR2 YSLEER. CDR3: CASSRAGGPYEQYF. The CDR3 DNA is TGCGCCAGCAGCCGAGCGGGAGGGCCCTACGAGCAGTACTTC.

V gene TRBV20-1 combines with J gene TRBJ2-1; 9 bases are a match to TRBD2. The CDR3 sequence is 14 residues long. Germline values: CDR1 DFQATT, CDR2 SNEGSKA (reference sequence). Trimming took 3 bases from V and 6 from J; bases not matched to a gene: 6. DNA of the CDR3: TGCAGTGCTAGCGGGCTAGCGGGACGCAATGAGCAGTTCTTC. Translating it yields CSASGLAGRNEQFF.

For the CDR3, the DNA is TGTGCCAGCAGTTTAGACCGGGCCTATTACAATGAGCAGTTCTTC. Protein sequence: CASSLDRAYYNEQFF. V usage is TRBV12-3 or TRBV12-4 and J usage is TRBJ2-1, with no clear D. V was trimmed by 1 base and J by 4 bases, leaving 11 bases between them. There are 15 residues in the CDR3.

This clonotype turned up a few times. This chain joins TRBV12-3 or TRBV12-4 and TRBJ2-2; D is undetermined. The length of the CDR3 is 12 residues. The V and J ends lost 4 bases and 6 bases respectively, with 6 bases between them. This chain's CDR3 is CASSSFSGELFF. The CDR3 nucleotides read TGTGCCAGCAGTTCCTTTTCCGGGGAGCTGTTTTTT.

There are a few counts of this clonotype. The CDR3 protein is CASSTRGVPYNEQYF. In DNA, the CDR3 is TGTGCCAGCAGCACAAGGGGTGTGCCCTACAATGAGCAGTACTTC. The chain is built from TRBV7-2 and TRBJ2-7, with D perhaps matching TRBD1 (5 bases). This CDR3 region has 15 residues. V lost 5 bases to trimming and J lost 7 bases, with 21 bases between them. The germline V gene has CDR1 SGHTA and CDR2 FQGNSA.

This clonotype was detected ten times or more. The chain recombines TRBV15 with TRBJ1-2; D possibly corresponds to TRBD1 (5 bases). The CDR3 covers 14 residues. CDR1 and CDR2 from the germline V gene are LNHNV and YYDKDF (reference sequence). Trimming removed 0 bases from V and 8 bases from J, with 13 bases in between. CDR3 DNA sequence: TGTGCCACCAGCAGAGATAGACAACAGGAAGGCTACACCTTC. Its translation: CATSRDRQQEGYTF. The whole variable domain, filled in from reference TRBV15 and TRBJ1-2, reads DAMVIQNPRYQVTQFGKPVTLSCSQTLNHNVMYWYQQKSSQAPKLLFHYYDKDFNNEADTPDNFQSRRPNTSFCFLDIRSPGLGDTAMYLCATSRDRQQEGYTFGSGTRLTVV.

A few counts support this clonotype. This chain links TRBV15 with TRBJ2-5; the D gene could be TRBD1 or TRBD2 (5 bases each). The CDR3 extends over 14 amino acids. Germline CDR1 LNHNV, CDR2 YYDKDF (reference sequence). V lost 2 bases and J lost 5, with 12 bases in between. CDR3 in DNA: TGTGCCACCAGCAGAAGATCCGAGGGGGAGACCCAGTACTTC. Amino acid sequence: CATSRRSEGETQYF.

This clonotype has only a few counts. J is TRBJ1-2 and V is TRBV15; D is ambiguous. V lost 1 base, J lost 2 bases, and 14 bases lay in between. The CDR3 is 16 amino acids. The germline V gene encodes CDR1 LNHNV and CDR2 YYDKDF (reference sequence). The CDR3 nucleotides read TGTGCCACCAGCAGAGGCGGAATACCCGGAAACTATGGCTACACCTTC. This sequence encodes CATSRGGIPGNYGYTF. The full variable domain, in which reference TRBV15 and TRBJ1-2 provide the parts outside the CDR3, is DAMVIQNPRYQVTQFGKPVTLSCSQTLNHNVMYWYQQKSSQAPKLLFHYYDKDFNNEADTPDNFQSRRPNTSFCFLDIRSPGLGDTAMYLCATSRGGIPGNYGYTFGSGTRLTVV.

V gene TRBV5-1 combines with J gene TRBJ2-7; D might be TRBD1 (6 bases). Trimming shortened V by 4 bases and J by 9 bases, and 23 bases separated the two germline ends. The CDR3 covers 15 residues. CDR1 and CDR2 (germline): SGHRS, YFSETQ. The CDR3 sequence: CASSVGAQGSKRQYF. CDR3 nucleotides: TGCGCCAGCAGCGTAGGGGCGCAGGGGTCTAAGAGGCAGTACTTC. The variable domain in full, with the rest retrieved from reference TRBV5-1 and TRBJ2-7, is KAGVTQTPRYLIKTRGQQVTLSCSPISGHRSVSWYQQTPGQGLQFLFEYFSETQRNKGNFPGRFSGRQFSNSRSEMNVSTLELGDSALYLCASSVGAQGSKRQYFGPGTRLTVT.

The gene calls are TRBV6-5 and TRBJ2-7, with TRBD1 identical over 8 bases. Germline CDR1 reads MNHEY; CDR2 reads SVGAGI. The length of the CDR3 is 16 residues. Trimming at V came to 5 bases and at J to 0 bases, leaving 9 bases not matched to a gene. The DNA of the CDR3 is TGTGCCAGCAGTAACCTCGGGACAGGTCCCTCCTACGAGCAGTACTTC. It is translated as CASSNLGTGPSYEQYF.

The rearrangement uses TRBV3-1 and TRBJ2-1; 7 nucleotides agree with TRBD2. J gave up 6 bases and V 5 bases, and 7 bases lay outside the gene matches. Germline V gene data show CDR1 as LGHDT and CDR2 as YNNKEL (reference sequence). The CDR3 consists of 14 residues. As DNA, the CDR3 is TGTGCCAGCAGCGCCCTGACTAGCTTCAATGAGCAGTTCTTC. It encodes CASSALTSFNEQFF.

The chain uses TRBV4-3 and TRBJ1-4; D ambiguous. Trimming took off 0 bases at V and 3 bases at J, with 8 bases between the two ends. This CDR3 has 15 residues. Germline CDR1 and CDR2: LGHNA and YSLEER. CDR3 sequence: CASSQDPGSNEKLFF. For the CDR3, the DNA is TGCGCCAGCAGCCAAGATCCCGGGTCTAATGAAAAACTGTTTTTT.

This clonotype has more than one count but fewer than ten. The V call is TRBV4-3, the J call TRBJ1-2; D is uncertain. The CDR3 sequence is 13 residues long. Trimming stripped 0 bases from V and 10 bases from J, with 12 bases between. The germline gives CDR1 LGHNA, CDR2 YSLEER. In DNA form, the CDR3 reads TGCGCCAGCAGCCAAGAGCTCCAGGATCCCTACACCTTC. Its protein product is CASSQELQDPYTF.

This clonotype occurred a few times. The V call is TRBV20-1, the J call TRBJ2-1; tentative D call: TRBD2 (5 bases). CDR1 is DFQATT, CDR2 SNEGSKA, per germline (reference sequence). V was shortened by 3 bases and J by 10 bases, with 19 bases between the two germline ends. This CDR3 has 14 amino acids. CDR3 sequence: CSARPRDSVYEQFF. CDR3 DNA sequence: TGCAGTGCTAGGCCCCGGGATTCGGTCTACGAGCAGTTCTTC.